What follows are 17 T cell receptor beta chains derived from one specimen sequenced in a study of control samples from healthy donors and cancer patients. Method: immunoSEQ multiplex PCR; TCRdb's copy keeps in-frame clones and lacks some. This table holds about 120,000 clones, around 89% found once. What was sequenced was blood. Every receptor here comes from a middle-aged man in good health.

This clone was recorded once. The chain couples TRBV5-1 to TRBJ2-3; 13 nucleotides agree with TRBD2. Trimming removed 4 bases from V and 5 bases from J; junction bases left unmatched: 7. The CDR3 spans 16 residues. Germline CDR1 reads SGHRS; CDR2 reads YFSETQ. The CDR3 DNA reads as TGCGCCAGCAGCCCTTCGGGACTAGCGGGGATAGATACGCAGTATTTT. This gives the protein CASSPSGLAGIDTQYF.

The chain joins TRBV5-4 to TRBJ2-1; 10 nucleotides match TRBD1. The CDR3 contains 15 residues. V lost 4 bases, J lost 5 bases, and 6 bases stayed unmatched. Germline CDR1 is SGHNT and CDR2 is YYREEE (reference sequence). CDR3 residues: CASSPPGTGDNEQFF. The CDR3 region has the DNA TGTGCCAGCAGCCCTCCCGGGACAGGGGACAATGAGCAGTTCTTC. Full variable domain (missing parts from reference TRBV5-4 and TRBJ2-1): ETGVTQSPTHLIKTRGQQVTLRCSSQSGHNTVSWYQQALGQGPQFIFQYYREEENGRGNFPPRFSGLQFPNYSSELNVNALELDDSALYLCASSPPGTGDNEQFFGPGTRLTVL.

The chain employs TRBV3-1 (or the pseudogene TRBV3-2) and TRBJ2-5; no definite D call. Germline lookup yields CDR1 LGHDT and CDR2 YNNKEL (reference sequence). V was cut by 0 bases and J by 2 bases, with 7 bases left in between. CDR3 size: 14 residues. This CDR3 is CASSQDRRQETQYF. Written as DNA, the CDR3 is TGTGCCAGCAGCCAAGATCGGAGACAAGAGACCCAGTACTTC.

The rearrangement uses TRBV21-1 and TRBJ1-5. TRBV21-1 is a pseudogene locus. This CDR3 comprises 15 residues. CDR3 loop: CASSSSPAGSQPQHF. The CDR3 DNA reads TGTGCCAGCAGCTCCTCTCCAGCGGGCAGTCAGCCCCAGCATTTT.

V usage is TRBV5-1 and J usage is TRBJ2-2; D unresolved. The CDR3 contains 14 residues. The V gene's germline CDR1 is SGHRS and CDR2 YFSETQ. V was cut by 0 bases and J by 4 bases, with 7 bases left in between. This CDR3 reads CASSLGASTGELFF. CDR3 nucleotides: TGCGCCAGCAGCTTGGGGGCCAGCACCGGGGAGCTGTTTTTT. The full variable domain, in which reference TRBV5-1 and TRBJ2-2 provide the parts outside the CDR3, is KAGVTQTPRYLIKTRGQQVTLSCSPISGHRSVSWYQQTPGQGLQFLFEYFSETQRNKGNFPGRFSGRQFSNSRSEMNVSTLELGDSALYLCASSLGASTGELFFGEGSRLTVL.

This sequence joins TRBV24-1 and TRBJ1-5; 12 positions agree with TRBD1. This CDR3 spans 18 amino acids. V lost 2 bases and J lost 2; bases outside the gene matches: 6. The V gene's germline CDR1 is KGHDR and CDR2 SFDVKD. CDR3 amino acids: CATSDSGTGGSGNQPQHF. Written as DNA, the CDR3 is TGTGCCACCAGTGATTCCGGGACAGGGGGCAGTGGCAATCAGCCCCAGCATTTT.

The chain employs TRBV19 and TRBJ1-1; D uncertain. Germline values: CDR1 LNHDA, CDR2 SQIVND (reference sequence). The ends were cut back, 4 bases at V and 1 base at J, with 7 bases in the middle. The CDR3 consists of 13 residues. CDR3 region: CASSTQQNTEAFF. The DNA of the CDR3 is TGTGCCAGTAGTACTCAGCAGAACACTGAAGCTTTCTTT.

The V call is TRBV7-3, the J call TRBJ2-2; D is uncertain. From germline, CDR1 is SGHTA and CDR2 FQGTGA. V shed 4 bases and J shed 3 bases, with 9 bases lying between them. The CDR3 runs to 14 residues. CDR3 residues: CASSSLGDTGELFF. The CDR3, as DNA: TGTGCCAGCAGCTCACTCGGAGACACCGGGGAGCTGTTTTTT.

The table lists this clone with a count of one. As DNA, the CDR3 is TGTGCCAGCAGCTTAGCAGCGGGGGGGCCGTACGAGCAGTACTTC. Translated: CASSLAAGGPYEQYF. V and J are TRBV7-8 and TRBJ2-7; 10 bases fit TRBD2. Germline V gene sequence: CDR1 SGHVS, CDR2 FQNEAQ. The trim removed 0 bases at V and 4 bases at J, leaving 3 bases unmatched. The CDR3 spans 15 residues. The whole variable domain, remainder taken from reference TRBV7-8 and TRBJ2-7, is GAGVSQSPRYKVAKRGQDVALRCDPISGHVSLFWYQQALGQGPEFLTYFQNEAQLDKSGLPSDRFFAERPEGSVSTLKIQRTQQEDSAVYLCASSLAAGGPYEQYFGPGTRLTVT.

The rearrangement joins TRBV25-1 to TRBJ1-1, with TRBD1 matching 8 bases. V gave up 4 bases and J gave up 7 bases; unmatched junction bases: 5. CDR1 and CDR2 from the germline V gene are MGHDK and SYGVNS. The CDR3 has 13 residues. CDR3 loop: CASSGTGKLEAFF. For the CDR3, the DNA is TGTGCCAGCAGTGGGACAGGGAAACTTGAAGCTTTCTTT.

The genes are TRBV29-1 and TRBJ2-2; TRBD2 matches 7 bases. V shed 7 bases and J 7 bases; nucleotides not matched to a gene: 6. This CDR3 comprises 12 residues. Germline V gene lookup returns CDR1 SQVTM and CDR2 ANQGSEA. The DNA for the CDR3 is TGCAGCGGGCGGGGGTCAAGCGGGGAGCTGTTTTTT. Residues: CSGRGSSGELFF.

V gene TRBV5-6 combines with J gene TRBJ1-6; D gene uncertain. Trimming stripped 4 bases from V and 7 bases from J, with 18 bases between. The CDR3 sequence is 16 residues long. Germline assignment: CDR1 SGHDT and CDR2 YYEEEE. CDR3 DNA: TGTGCCAGCAGCAATGGATGGACGGGCGGAAATTCACCCCTCCACTTT. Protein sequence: CASSNGWTGGNSPLHF.

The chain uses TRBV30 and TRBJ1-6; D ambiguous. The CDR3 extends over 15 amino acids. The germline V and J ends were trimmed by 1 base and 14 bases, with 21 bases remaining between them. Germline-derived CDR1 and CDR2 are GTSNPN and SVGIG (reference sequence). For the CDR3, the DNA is TGTGCCTGGAGTGAACAGACGCCCATGTACGGCACCCTCCACTTT. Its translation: CAWSEQTPMYGTLHF.

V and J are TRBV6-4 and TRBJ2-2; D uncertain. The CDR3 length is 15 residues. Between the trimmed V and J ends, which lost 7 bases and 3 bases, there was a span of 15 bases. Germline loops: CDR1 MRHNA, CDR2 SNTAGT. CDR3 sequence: CASTRNGGDTGELFF. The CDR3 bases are TGTGCCAGCACCAGAAACGGTGGGGACACCGGGGAGCTGTTTTTT.

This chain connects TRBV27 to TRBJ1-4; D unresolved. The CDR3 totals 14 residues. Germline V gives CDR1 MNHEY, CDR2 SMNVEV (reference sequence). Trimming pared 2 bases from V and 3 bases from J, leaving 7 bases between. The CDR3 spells CASSLLQSNEKLFF. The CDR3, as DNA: TGTGCCAGCAGTTTACTCCAGTCTAATGAAAAACTGTTTTTT.

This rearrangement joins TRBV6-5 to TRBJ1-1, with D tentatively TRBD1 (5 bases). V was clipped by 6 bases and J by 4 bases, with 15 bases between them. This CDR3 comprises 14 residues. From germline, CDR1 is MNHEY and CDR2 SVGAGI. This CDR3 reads CASRLGLWGTEAFF. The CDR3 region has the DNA TGTGCCAGCAGGCTGGGACTTTGGGGCACTGAAGCTTTCTTT.

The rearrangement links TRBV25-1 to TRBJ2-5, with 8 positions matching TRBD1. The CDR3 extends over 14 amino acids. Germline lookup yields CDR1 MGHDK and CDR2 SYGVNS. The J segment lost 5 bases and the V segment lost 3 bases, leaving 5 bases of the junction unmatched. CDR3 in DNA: TGTGCCAGCAGTGACCTAGACAGGGGTGAGACCCAGTACTTC. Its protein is CASSDLDRGETQYF.